This TCR beta chain was recorded in a study of chemoradiotherapy in HPV16-positive cancers. Background on the study: A couple of HPV16-positive patients' cells yielded candidate HPV-specific clones and common motifs.

Germline CDR1 reads LNHDA; CDR2 reads SQIVND (reference sequence). V gave up 2 bases and J gave up 2 bases; unmatched junction bases: 8. The CDR3 is 17 residues long. Clones were sequenced by immunoSEQ multiplex PCR, and TCRdb holds only the in-frame ones, with some missing. This sample carries fewer than 6,000 clones, 77% of them seen once, and the ten largest clones take approximately 19%. Repeated repertoire sampling spanned the course of chemoradiotherapy. Study results and caveats: Candidate HPV-specific clones and E7-related TCR motifs grew in tumor during treatment. HPV-responsive T-cell expansion during chemoradiotherapy was linked to improved recurrence-free survival in HPV16-positive patients.

Regarding this clone: Its antigen is unknown.

The specimen was tumor tissue, collected from a patient who underwent chemoradiotherapy. This chain uses TRBV19 with TRBJ2-1; 8 positions match TRBD2. The clonotype comes from a human donor with HPV-associated anogenital cancer. CDR3 protein: CASSIQPTSGPYNEQFF. CDR3 DNA: TGTGCCAGTAGTATACAACCTACTAGCGGCCCCTACAATGAGCAGTTCTTC.